A single T cell receptor (beta chain) is shown here with its context. The target antigen is unknown. The data stem from a study of post-analysis software for immune sequencing data. Overall study findings and caveats: Normalized Chao1 diversity was significantly lower in multiple sclerosis patients than in controls. Controls had lower frequencies than patients of five or six TRBV segments, which included TRBV5-6, TRBV5-1 and TRBV20-1.

The TCR beta cDNA libraries contained unique molecular identifiers. One entry per CDR3 protein results from TCRdb running MiXCR on the PCR reads. The data show roughly 870,000 distinct CDR3 sequences, approximately 50% seen once. Between the trimmed V and J ends, which lost 1 base and 9 bases, there was a span of 12 bases. The germline V gene has CDR1 SGHDN and CDR2 FVKESK. The CDR3 has 13 amino acids. This sequence was found in a girl aged 10-17 years with multiple sclerosis. Sequencing used blood. This chain connects TRBV14 to TRBJ1-2; the D is unclear. The CDR3 bases are TGTGCCAGCAGCCAAGTACGGTGGGAGCGCTACACCTTC. It specifies CASSQVRWERYTF. The full variable domain, rest sourced from reference TRBV14 and TRBJ1-2, is EAGVTQFPSHSVIEKGQTVTLRCDPISGHDNLYWYRRVMGKEIKFLLHFVKESKQDESGMPNNRFLAERTGGTYSTLKVQPAELEDSGVYFCASSQVRWERYTFGSGTRLTVV.